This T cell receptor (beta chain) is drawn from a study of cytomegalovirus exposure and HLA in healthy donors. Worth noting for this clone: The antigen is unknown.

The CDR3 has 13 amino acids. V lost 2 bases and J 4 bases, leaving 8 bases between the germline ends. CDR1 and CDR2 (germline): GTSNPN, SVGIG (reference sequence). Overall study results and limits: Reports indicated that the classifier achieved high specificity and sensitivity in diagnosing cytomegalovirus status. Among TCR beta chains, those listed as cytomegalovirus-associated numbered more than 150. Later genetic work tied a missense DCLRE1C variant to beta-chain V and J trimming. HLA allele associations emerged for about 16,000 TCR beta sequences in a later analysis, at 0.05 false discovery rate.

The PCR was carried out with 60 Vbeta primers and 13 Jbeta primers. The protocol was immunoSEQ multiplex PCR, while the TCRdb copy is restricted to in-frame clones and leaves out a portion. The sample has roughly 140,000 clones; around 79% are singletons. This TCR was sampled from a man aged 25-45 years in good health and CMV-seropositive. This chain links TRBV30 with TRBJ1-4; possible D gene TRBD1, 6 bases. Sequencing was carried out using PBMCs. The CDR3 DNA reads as TGTGCCTGGAGTACAGGGATTAATGAAAAACTGTTTTTT. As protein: CAWSTGINEKLFF.